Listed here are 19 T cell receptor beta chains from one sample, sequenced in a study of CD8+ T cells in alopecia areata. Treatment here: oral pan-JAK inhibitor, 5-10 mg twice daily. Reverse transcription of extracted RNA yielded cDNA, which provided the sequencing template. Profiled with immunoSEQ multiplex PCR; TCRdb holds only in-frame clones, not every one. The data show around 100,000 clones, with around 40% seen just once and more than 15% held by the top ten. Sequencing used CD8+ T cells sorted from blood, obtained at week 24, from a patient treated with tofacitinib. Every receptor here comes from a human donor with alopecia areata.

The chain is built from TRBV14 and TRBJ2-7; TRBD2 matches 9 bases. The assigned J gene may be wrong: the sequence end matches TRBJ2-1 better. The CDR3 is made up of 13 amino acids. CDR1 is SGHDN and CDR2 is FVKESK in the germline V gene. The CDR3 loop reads CASSVRGGDEQFF. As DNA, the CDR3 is TGTGCCAGCAGCGTTCGCGGGGGGGATGAGCAGTTCTTC.

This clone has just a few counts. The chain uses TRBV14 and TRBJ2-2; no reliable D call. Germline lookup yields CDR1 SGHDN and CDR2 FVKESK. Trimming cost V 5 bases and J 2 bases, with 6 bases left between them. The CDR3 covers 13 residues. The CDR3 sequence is CASSSVNTGELFF. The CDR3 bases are TGTGCCAGCAGCTCAGTAAACACCGGGGAGCTGTTTTTT.

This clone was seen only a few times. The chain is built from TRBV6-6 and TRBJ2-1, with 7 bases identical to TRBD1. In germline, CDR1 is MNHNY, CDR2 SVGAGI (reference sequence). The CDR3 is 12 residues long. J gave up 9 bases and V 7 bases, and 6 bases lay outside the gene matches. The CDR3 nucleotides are TGTGCCAGCATTACAGGGGCAGGTGAGCAGTTCTTC. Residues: CASITGAGEQFF.

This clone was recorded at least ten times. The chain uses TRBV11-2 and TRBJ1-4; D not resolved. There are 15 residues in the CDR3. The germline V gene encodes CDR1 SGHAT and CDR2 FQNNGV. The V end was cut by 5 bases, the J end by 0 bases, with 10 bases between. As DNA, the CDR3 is TGTGCCAGCAGCCTAAGGGATGCAACTAATGAAAAACTGTTTTTT. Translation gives CASSLRDATNEKLFF.

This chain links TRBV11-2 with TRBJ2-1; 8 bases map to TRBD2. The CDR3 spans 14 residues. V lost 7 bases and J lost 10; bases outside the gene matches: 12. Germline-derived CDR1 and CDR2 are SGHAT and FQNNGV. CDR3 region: CASTNSILAGEQFF. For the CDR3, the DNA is TGTGCCAGCACCAACTCTATCTTAGCGGGGGAGCAGTTCTTC.

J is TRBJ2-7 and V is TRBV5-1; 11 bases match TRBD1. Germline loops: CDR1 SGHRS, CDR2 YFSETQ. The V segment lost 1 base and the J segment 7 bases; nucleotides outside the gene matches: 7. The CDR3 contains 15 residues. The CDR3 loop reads CASSLTGQGALEQYF. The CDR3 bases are TGCGCCAGCAGCTTGACCGGACAGGGGGCTCTTGAGCAGTACTTC.

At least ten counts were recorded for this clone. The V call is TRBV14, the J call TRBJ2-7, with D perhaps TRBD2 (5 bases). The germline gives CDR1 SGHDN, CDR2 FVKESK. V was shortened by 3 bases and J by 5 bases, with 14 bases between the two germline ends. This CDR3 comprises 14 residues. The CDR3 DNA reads TGTGCCAGCAGCCATGAGCGAGGGATCGACGAGCAGTACTTC. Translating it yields CASSHERGIDEQYF. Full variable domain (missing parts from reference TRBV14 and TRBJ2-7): EAGVTQFPSHSVIEKGQTVTLRCDPISGHDNLYWYRRVMGKEIKFLLHFVKESKQDESGMPNNRFLAERTGGTYSTLKVQPAELEDSGVYFCASSHERGIDEQYFGPGTRLTVT.

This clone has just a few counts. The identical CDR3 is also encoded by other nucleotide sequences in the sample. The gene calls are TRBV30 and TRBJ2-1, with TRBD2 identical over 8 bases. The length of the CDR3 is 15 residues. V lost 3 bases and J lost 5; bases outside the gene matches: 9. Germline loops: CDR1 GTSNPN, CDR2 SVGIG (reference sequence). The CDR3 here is CAWSIGLAGNNEQFF. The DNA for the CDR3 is TGTGCCTGGAGCATCGGGCTAGCGGGTAACAATGAGCAGTTCTTC.

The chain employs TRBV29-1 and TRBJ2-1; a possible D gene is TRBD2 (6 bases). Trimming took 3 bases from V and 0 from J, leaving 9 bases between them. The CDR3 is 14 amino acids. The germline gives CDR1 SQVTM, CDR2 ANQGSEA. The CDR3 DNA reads TGCAGCGTTGACGGGGGTACCTCCTACAATGAGCAGTTCTTC. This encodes CSVDGGTSYNEQFF.

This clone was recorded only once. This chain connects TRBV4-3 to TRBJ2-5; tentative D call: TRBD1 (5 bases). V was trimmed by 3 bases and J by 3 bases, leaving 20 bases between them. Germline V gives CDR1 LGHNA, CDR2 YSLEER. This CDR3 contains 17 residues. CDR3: CASSHPAHKCREETQYF. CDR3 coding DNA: TGCGCCAGCAGCCATCCCGCCCACAAGTGCAGGGAAGAGACCCAGTACTTC.

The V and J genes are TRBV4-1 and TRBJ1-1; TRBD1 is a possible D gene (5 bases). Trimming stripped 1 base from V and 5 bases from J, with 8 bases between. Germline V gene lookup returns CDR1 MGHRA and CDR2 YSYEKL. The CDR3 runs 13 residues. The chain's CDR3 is CASSQGGETEAFF. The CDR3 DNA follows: TGCGCCAGCAGCCAAGGAGGGGAGACTGAAGCTTTCTTT.

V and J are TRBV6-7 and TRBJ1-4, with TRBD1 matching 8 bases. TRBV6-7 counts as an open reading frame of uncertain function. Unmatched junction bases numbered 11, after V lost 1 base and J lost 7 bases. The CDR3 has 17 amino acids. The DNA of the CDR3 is TGTGCCAGCAGTTACTGGATCCAGGGGGCGCGGGGTGAAAAACTGTTTTTT. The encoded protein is CASSYWIQGARGEKLFF.

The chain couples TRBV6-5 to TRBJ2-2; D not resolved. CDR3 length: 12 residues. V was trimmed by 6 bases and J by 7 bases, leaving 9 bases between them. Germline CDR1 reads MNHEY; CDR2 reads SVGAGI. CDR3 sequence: CASRIQYGELFF. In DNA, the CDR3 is TGTGCCAGCAGGATACAGTACGGGGAGCTGTTTTTT.

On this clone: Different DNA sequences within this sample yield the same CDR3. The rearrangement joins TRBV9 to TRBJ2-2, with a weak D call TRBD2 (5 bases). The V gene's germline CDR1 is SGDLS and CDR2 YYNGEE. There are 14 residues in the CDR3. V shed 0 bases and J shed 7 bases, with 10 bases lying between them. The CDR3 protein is CASSVEGEDGELFF. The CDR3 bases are TGTGCCAGCAGCGTAGAGGGAGAGGACGGGGAGCTGTTTTTT.

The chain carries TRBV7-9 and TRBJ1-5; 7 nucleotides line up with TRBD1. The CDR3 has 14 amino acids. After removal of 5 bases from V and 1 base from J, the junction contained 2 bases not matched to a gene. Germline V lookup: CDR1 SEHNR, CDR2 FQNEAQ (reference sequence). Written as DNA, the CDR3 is TGTGCCAGCAGCATACAGGGGAGCAATCAGCCCCAGCATTTT. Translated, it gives CASSIQGSNQPQHF.

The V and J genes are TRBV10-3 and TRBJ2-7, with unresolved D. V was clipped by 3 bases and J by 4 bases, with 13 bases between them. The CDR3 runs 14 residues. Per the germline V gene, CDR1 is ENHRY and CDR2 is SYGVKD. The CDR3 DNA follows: TGTGCCATCAGTGATTCGGACGGATTGTACGAGCAGTACTTC. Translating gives CAISDSDGLYEQYF.

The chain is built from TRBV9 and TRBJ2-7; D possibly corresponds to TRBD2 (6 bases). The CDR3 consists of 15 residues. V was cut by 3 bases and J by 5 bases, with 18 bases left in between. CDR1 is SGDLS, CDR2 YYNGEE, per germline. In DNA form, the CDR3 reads TGTGCCAGCAGCGCTCGGGACTTTCTCGAGGACGAGCAGTACTTC. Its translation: CASSARDFLEDEQYF.

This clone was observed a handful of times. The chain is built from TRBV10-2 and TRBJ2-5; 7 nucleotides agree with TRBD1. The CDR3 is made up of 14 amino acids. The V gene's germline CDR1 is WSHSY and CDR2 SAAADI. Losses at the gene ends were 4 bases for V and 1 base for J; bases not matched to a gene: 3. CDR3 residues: CASSGGQTQETQYF. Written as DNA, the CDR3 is TGCGCCAGCAGTGGGGGACAGACCCAAGAGACCCAGTACTTC.

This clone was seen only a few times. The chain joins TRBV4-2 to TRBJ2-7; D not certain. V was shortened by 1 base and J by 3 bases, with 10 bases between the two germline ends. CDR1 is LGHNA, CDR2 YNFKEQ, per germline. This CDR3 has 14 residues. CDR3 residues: CASSQGLRIYEQYF. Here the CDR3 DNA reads TGTGCCAGCAGCCAAGGACTGAGGATCTACGAGCAGTACTTC.